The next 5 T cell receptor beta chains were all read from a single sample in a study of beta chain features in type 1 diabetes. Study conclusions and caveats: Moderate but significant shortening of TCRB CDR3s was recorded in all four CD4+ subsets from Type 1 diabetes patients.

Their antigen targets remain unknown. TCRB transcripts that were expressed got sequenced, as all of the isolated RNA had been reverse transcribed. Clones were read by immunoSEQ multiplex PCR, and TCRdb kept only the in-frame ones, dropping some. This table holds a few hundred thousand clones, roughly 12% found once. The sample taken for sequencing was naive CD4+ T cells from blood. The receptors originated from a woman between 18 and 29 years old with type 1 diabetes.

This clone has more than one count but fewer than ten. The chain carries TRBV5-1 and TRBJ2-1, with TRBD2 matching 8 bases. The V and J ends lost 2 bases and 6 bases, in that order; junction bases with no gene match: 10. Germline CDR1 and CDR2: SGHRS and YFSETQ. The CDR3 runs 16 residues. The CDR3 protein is CASSFREGRRGNEQFF. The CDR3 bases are TGCGCCAGCAGCTTCCGGGAGGGCCGAAGGGGCAATGAGCAGTTCTTC.

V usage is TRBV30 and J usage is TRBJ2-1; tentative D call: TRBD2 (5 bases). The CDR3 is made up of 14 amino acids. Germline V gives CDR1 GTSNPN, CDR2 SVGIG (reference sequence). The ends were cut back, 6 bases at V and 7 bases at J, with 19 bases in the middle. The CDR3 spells CACNLREATNEQFF. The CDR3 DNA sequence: TGTGCCTGCAACCTCCGGGAAGCTACAAATGAGCAGTTCTTC.

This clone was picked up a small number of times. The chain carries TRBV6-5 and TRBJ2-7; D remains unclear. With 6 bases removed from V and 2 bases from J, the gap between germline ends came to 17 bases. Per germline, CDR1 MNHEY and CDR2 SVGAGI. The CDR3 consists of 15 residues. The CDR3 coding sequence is TGTGCCAGCAGGCGCTCGAGGAATCCTACCTACGAGCAGTACTTC. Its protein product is CASRRSRNPTYEQYF.

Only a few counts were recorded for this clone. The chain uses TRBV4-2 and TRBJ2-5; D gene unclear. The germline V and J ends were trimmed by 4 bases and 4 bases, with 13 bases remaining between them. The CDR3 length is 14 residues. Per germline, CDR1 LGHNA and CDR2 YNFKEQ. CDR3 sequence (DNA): TGTGCCAGCAGCCCTACCCTCTTCCGAGAGACCCAGTACTTC. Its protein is CASSPTLFRETQYF.

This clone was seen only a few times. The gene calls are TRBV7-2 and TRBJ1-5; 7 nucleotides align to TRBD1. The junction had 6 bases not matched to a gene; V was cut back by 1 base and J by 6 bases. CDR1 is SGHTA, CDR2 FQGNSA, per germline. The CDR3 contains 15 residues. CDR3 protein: CASSLGQGDAQPQHF. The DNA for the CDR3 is TGTGCCAGCAGCTTAGGACAGGGTGACGCTCAGCCCCAGCATTTT.